This TCR beta chain was observed in a study of control samples from healthy donors and cancer patients. The method was immunoSEQ multiplex PCR; TCRdb's version includes in-frame clones alone and lacks a portion of them. The data show roughly 400,000 clones, more than 80% seen once. The source material was PBMCs. This TCR was recovered from a man in his forties or fifties with head and neck cancer.

CDR3 DNA sequence: TGTGCCAGCGGACGACAGGGGCTTCAAGCCATATATTTT. This sequence encodes CASGRQGLQAIYF. V is TRBV28 and J is TRBJ1-3; 8 bases line up with TRBD1. The CDR3 contains 13 residues. Germline CDR1 reads MDHEN; CDR2 reads SYDVKM. V trimming: 8 bases; J trimming: 11 bases; junction bases outside the gene matches: 11.